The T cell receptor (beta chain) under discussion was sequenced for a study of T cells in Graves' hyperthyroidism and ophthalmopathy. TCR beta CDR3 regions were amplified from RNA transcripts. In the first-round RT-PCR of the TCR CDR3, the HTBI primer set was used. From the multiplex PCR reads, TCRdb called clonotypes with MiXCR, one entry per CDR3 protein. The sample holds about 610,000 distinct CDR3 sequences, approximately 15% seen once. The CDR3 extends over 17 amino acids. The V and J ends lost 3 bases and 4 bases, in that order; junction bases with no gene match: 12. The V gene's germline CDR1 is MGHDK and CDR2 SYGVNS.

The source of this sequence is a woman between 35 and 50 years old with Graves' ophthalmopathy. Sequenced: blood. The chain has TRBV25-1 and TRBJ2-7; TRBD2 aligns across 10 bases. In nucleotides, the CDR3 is TGTGCCAGCAGTGATCCCTTAAGGACTAGCGGACCTTACGAGCAGTACTTC. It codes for CASSDPLRTSGPYEQYF.